The 21 T cell receptor beta chains below all came from one sample that was sequenced in a study of shared clonotypes between healthy human individuals. Measured with immunoSEQ multiplex PCR; TCRdb has only the in-frame clones, and not every one. The sample yields hundreds of thousands of clones, approximately 97% seen once. The sample taken for sequencing was naive CD4+ T cells sorted from blood. Stated subset: CD45RA+ positively selected. Source of these receptors: a woman between 25 and 40 years old in good health.

The chain uses TRBV7-9 and TRBJ1-3, with D uncertain. The CDR3 totals 12 residues. The germline CDR1 and CDR2 sequences are SEHNR and FQNEAQ (reference sequence). The CDR3 protein is CAVWGSGNTIYF. The CDR3 DNA follows: TGTGCGGTCTGGGGTTCTGGAAACACCATATATTTT.

In regard to this clone: The same CDR3 is also encoded by other DNA sequences in this sample. The rearrangement links TRBV18 to TRBJ2-7; 9 nucleotides match TRBD1. The V segment lost 2 bases and the J segment 4 bases; nucleotides outside the gene matches: 3. The CDR3 totals 14 residues. Germline CDR1 is KGHSH and CDR2 is LQKENI. DNA of the CDR3: TGTGCCAGCTCACCAGGGACAGGGAGGTACGAGCAGTACTTC. Translation gives CASSPGTGRYEQYF.

The chain has TRBV18 and TRBJ2-3; D unclear. Germline loops: CDR1 KGHSH, CDR2 LQKENI. The germline V and J ends were trimmed by 1 base and 1 base, with 9 bases remaining between them. CDR3 length: 15 residues. The CDR3 loop reads CASSPRRLGTDTQYF. The CDR3 DNA follows: TGTGCCAGCTCACCACGTCGATTGGGCACAGATACGCAGTATTTT. The variable domain in full, completed from reference TRBV18 and TRBJ2-3, reads NAGVMQNPRHLVRRRGQEARLRCSPMKGHSHVYWYRQLPEEGLKFMVYLQKENIIDESGMPKERFSAEFPKEGPSILRIQQVVRGDSAAYFCASSPRRLGTDTQYFGPGTRLTVL.

This chain uses TRBV27 with TRBJ2-7; TRBD1 aligns across 7 bases. CDR1 and CDR2 (germline): MNHEY, SMNVEV (reference sequence). The V gene end was trimmed by 6 bases and the J gene end by 5 bases; junction bases not matched to a gene: 10. The CDR3 runs to 14 residues. The CDR3 nucleotides read TGTGCCAGCAGACTGACAGGGAATTCCCACGAGCAGTACTTC. Its translation is CASRLTGNSHEQYF.

This clone occurred once. This chain links TRBV7-9 with TRBJ2-1; D perhaps matches TRBD2 (5 bases). The germline CDR1 and CDR2 sequences are SEHNR and FQNEAQ (reference sequence). CDR3 size: 16 residues. Trimming removed 1 base from V and 4 bases from J, with 14 bases in between. The CDR3 is CASSLESEGQYNEQFF. CDR3 bases: TGTGCCAGCAGCTTAGAATCTGAGGGCCAGTACAATGAGCAGTTCTTC.

The chain uses TRBV28 and TRBJ2-7; D may match TRBD1 or TRBD2 (7 bases each). Germline V gene sequence: CDR1 MDHEN, CDR2 SYDVKM. Trimming removed 7 bases at V and 2 bases at J, with 15 bases between. The CDR3 is 14 residues long. CDR3 coding DNA: TGTGCCAGCACCTGGGGAGGGACAGCCTACGAGCAGTACTTC. This gives the protein CASTWGGTAYEQYF.

This chain links TRBV28 with TRBJ2-7, with 9 bases fitting TRBD1. Losses at the gene ends were 2 bases for V and 1 base for J; bases not matched to a gene: 6. This CDR3 spans 16 amino acids. Germline V gives CDR1 MDHEN, CDR2 SYDVKM. CDR3 DNA: TGTGCCAGCAGTTTAACCGGGACAGGGCGTTCCTACGAGCAGTACTTC. This translates into CASSLTGTGRSYEQYF.

V gene TRBV12-2 combines with J gene TRBJ2-4; the table's D call, TRBD2, has no DNA check behind it. TRBV12-2 is flagged as a pseudogene. This CDR3 contains 13 residues. The CDR3 DNA sequence: TGTGCAGGTCCGAGACTAGCCAAAAACATTCAGTACTTC. This gives the protein CAGPRLAKNIQYF.

The J gene is TRBJ2-2, the V gene TRBV19, with 11 bases matching TRBD2. Germline CDR1 reads LNHDA; CDR2 reads SQIVND (reference sequence). V lost 5 bases and J lost 7; bases outside the gene matches: 12. The CDR3 is made up of 17 amino acids. CDR3 region: CASSGRLAGSEDGELFF. For the CDR3, the DNA is TGTGCCAGTAGTGGAAGACTAGCGGGGTCCGAGGACGGGGAGCTGTTTTTT.

The chain combines TRBV5-1 with TRBJ2-7; a possible D gene is TRBD1 (5 bases). Germline CDR1 and CDR2: SGHRS and YFSETQ. V lost 0 bases and J lost 4, with 14 bases in between. This CDR3 contains 15 residues. DNA of the CDR3: TGCGCCAGCAGCTTGGTGTCAGGGTCAGAATACGAGCAGTACTTC. This codes for CASSLVSGSEYEQYF.

This clone was observed a handful of times. The V and J genes are TRBV7-8 and TRBJ2-7; TRBD2 matches 8 bases. The CDR3 has 16 residues. Germline V gives CDR1 SGHVS, CDR2 FQNEAQ. With V trimmed by 1 base and J by 4 bases, 9 bases remained unmatched. CDR3 nucleotides: TGTGCCAGCAGCTTAGTAGGAGCGGGGGCAAGATACGAGCAGTACTTC. This translates into CASSLVGAGARYEQYF.

The genes are TRBV6-5 and TRBJ2-1, with D unclear. Germline V gene data show CDR1 as MNHEY and CDR2 as SVGAGI. The CDR3 consists of 16 residues. Deletions cut 4 bases from V and 5 bases from J, with 18 bases between. The CDR3 DNA reads TGTGCCAGCAGTTCGGGCTCGTACCAAACGGACAATGAGCAGTTCTTC. This codes for CASSSGSYQTDNEQFF.

The chain carries TRBV5-1 and TRBJ1-2; TRBD1 might be the D (6 bases). Trimming took 7 bases from V and 1 from J, leaving 17 bases between them. There are 15 residues in the CDR3. Germline CDR1 SGHRS, CDR2 YFSETQ. Here the CDR3 reads CASADTGRFNYGYTF. The CDR3, as DNA: TGCGCCAGCGCAGATACAGGGCGGTTTAACTATGGCTACACCTTC. Together with reference TRBV5-1 and TRBJ1-2, the CDR3 gives the full variable domain: KAGVTQTPRYLIKTRGQQVTLSCSPISGHRSVSWYQQTPGQGLQFLFEYFSETQRNKGNFPGRFSGRQFSNSRSEMNVSTLELGDSALYLCASADTGRFNYGYTFGSGTRLTVV.

The CDR3, as DNA: TGTGCCAGCAGTTTAGCCCGCCGGACAGGGCGGAGGTCCGGGGAGCTGTTTTTT. This translates into CASSLARRTGRRSGELFF. J is TRBJ2-2 and V is TRBV27; 8 bases agree with TRBD1. The length of the CDR3 is 18 residues. Germline CDR1 MNHEY, CDR2 SMNVEV (reference sequence). V lost 2 bases and J lost 6; bases outside the gene matches: 14.

The chain carries TRBV6-5 and TRBJ2-3, with D possibly matching TRBD1 (6 bases). This CDR3 has 15 amino acids. V gave up 2 bases and J gave up 3 bases, with 12 bases separating them. Germline CDR1 and CDR2: MNHEY and SVGAGI. CDR3 sequence reads: CASSYVQGLTDTQYF. The CDR3 bases are TGTGCCAGCAGTTACGTACAGGGTCTTACAGATACGCAGTATTTT.

In DNA, the CDR3 is TGCGCCAGCAGCGCCGGGGTGAACACCGGGGAGCTGTTTTTT. Protein: CASSAGVNTGELFF. V is TRBV5-1 and J is TRBJ2-2; D perhaps matches TRBD2 (5 bases). This CDR3 has 14 amino acids. The germline CDR1 and CDR2 sequences are SGHRS and YFSETQ. Deletions cut 4 bases from V and 1 base from J, with 8 bases between. The complete variable domain, with remaining parts taken from reference TRBV5-1 and TRBJ2-2, reads KAGVTQTPRYLIKTRGQQVTLSCSPISGHRSVSWYQQTPGQGLQFLFEYFSETQRNKGNFPGRFSGRQFSNSRSEMNVSTLELGDSALYLCASSAGVNTGELFFGEGSRLTVL.

The chain couples TRBV5-1 to TRBJ2-7; 7 nucleotides align to TRBD1. CDR1 SGHRS and CDR2 YFSETQ come from the germline V gene. The ends lost 0 bases at V and 3 bases at J; junction bases unmatched: 3. The CDR3 extends over 14 amino acids. The CDR3 DNA is TGCGCCAGCAGCTTGGGACAGGGCGTCTACGAGCAGTACTTC. Translation gives CASSLGQGVYEQYF.

The rearrangement links TRBV9 to TRBJ1-5; D gene ambiguous. CDR3 size: 14 residues. Germline-derived CDR1 and CDR2 are SGDLS and YYNGEE. V gave up 0 bases and J gave up 0 bases, with 4 bases separating them. The CDR3, as DNA: TGTGCCAGCAGCGTAGACATTAGCAATCAGCCCCAGCATTTT. Translating it yields CASSVDISNQPQHF.

The chain carries TRBV28 and TRBJ2-7, with 8 positions matching TRBD1. Germline CDR1 and CDR2: MDHEN and SYDVKM. The CDR3 has 16 amino acids. J gave up 0 bases and V 5 bases, and 9 bases lay outside the gene matches. CDR3 nucleotides: TGTGCCAGCAGTCCCCCCCGTGGGACAGGCTCCTACGAGCAGTACTTC. Amino acids: CASSPPRGTGSYEQYF.

The V and J genes are TRBV27 and TRBJ1-1; D unresolved. Germline loops: CDR1 MNHEY, CDR2 SMNVEV (reference sequence). The CDR3 loop spans 15 amino acids. Trimming took off 4 bases at V and 4 bases at J, with 16 bases between the two ends. CDR3 residues: CASSSPGSGSTEAFF. The CDR3 DNA sequence: TGTGCCAGCAGTTCCCCCGGGTCCGGGAGCACTGAAGCTTTCTTT.

The chain joins TRBV9 to TRBJ2-3, with 7 bases aligning to TRBD2. The CDR3 is 16 amino acids. Losses at the gene ends were 6 bases for V and 2 bases for J; bases not matched to a gene: 12. Germline CDR1 is SGDLS and CDR2 is YYNGEE. The CDR3 DNA reads as TGTGCCAGCACCCTAGGACTAGGGGAATTCACAGATACGCAGTATTTT. It yields the protein CASTLGLGEFTDTQYF.